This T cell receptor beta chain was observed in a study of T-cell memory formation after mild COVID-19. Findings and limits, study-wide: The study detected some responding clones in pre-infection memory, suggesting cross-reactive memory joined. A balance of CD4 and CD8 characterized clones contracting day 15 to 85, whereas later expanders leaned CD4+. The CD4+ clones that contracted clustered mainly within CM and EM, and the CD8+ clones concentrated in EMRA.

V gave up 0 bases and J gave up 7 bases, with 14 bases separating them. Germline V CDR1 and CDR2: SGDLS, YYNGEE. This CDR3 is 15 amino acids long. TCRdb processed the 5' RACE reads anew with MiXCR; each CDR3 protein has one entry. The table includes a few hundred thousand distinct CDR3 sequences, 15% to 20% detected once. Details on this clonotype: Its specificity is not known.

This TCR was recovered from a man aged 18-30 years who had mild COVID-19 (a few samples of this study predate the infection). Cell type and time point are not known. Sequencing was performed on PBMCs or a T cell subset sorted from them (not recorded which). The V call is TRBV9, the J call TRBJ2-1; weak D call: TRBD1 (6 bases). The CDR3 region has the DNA TGTGCCAGCAGCGTAGAGGGGACAATCATTAATGAGCAGTTCTTC. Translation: CASSVEGTIINEQFF.